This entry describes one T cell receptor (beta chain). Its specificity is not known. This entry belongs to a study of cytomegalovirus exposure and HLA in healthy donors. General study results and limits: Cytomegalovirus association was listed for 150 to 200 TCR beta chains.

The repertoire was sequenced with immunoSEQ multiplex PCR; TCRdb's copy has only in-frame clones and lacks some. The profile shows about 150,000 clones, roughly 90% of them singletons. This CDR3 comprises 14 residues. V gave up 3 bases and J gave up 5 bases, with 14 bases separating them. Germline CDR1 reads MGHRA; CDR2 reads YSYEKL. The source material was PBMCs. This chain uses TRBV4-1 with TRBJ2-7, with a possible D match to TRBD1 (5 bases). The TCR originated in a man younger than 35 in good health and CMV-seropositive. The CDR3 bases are TGCGCCAGCAGCCAGCTTCAGGGTACCGACGAGCAGTACTTC. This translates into CASSQLQGTDEQYF.